Presented here are 14 T cell receptor beta chains from one specimen sequenced in a study of tumor-infiltrating lymphocytes in primary liver carcinoma. Between roughly 17 and 33 mg of unsorted bulk tissue served as the source from which RNA and DNA were co-extracted. Reverse transcription of 500 ng total RNA with a constant-region primer produced TCR beta cDNA. Three nested multiplex PCR rounds, a slightly modified ARM-PCR method, built the TCR beta libraries. Each of the first two PCR rounds ran roughly 9 cycles with TRBV1-TRBV30 forward and C-beta reverse primers. TCRdb fed the multiplex PCR reads into MiXCR, producing one record per CDR3 protein. The sample consists of 40,000 to 60,000 distinct CDR3 sequences, roughly 70% of them appearing once. The sample taken for sequencing was liver tumor tissue from sampling region 5. Sample subset: tumor region T5, tumor centre. The receptors originated from a man aged 35 to 55 with primary liver carcinoma and hepatitis B virus infection.

Of note for this clonotype: Just one base apart from a much larger clone, this may be a read error. This chain uses TRBV30 with TRBJ1-1, with D possibly TRBD1 on 6 matching bases. Germline loops: CDR1 GTSNPN, CDR2 SVGIG (reference sequence). CDR3 size: 14 residues. The CDR3 is CAWSGRGGLGETFF. The CDR3 bases are TGTGCCTGGAGCGGTCGGGGGGGGCTGGGTGAAACTTTCTTT.

In the case of this clonotype: This is likely a read error, given that the CDR3 carries no conserved phenylalanine or tryptophan at its end. It is unclear where the CDR3 begins or ends on the DNA, so no DNA is shown, and the CDR3 is as TCRdb lists it. The chain is built from TRBV6-5 and TRBJ2-6; TRBD1 reflects the table's D call only, with no check against the DNA. The CDR3 numbers 18 amino acids, ends counted. From germline, CDR1 is MNHEY and CDR2 SVGAGI. The CDR3 spells CASSLWTGMKARANVLTL.

Comments on this clonotype: Relative to the germline gene, one junction end is altered; a read error may explain this. The V and J genes are TRBV6-6 and TRBJ2-3, with a tentative D call TRBD2 (6 bases). The CDR3 contains 16 residues. CDR1 is MNHNY, CDR2 SVGAGI, per germline (reference sequence). The CDR3: CANSLFLGRGTDTQYF. CDR3 sequence (DNA): TGTGCCAACAGTCTCTTTTTGGGACGGGGGACAGATACGCAGTATTTT.

Concerning this clonotype itself: A junction end diverges from the germline sequence, so it may reflect a read error. The V and J genes are TRBV6-5 and TRBJ2-7; no reliable D call. Germline CDR1 is MNHEY and CDR2 is SVGAGI. The length of the CDR3 is 13 residues. The CDR3 loop is CASSLDDSHEQYF. The CDR3 DNA is TGTGCCAGTAGCTTGGACGACTCCCACGAGCAGTACTTC.

This rearrangement joins TRBV6-5 to TRBJ2-1; D is undetermined. Per the germline V gene, CDR1 is MNHEY and CDR2 is SVGAGI. The length of the CDR3 is 16 residues. Trimming cost V 0 bases and J 4 bases, with 13 bases left between them. The CDR3 bases are TGTGCCAGCAGTTACTCGAAGGTCGGTATTTACAATGAGCAGTTCTTC. This sequence encodes CASSYSKVGIYNEQFF.

A remark on this clonotype: Compared with germline, one end of the junction differs, possibly owing to a read error. The chain couples TRBV28 to TRBJ2-4; no definite D call. The germline gives CDR1 MDHEN, CDR2 SYDVKM. The length of the CDR3 is 13 residues. The CDR3 nucleotides are TGTGCCAACAGTGCAATCCCGAAAAACATTCAGTACTTC. This sequence encodes CANSAIPKNIQYF.

Details on this clonotype: At one boundary the junction diverges from the germline segment, which might be a read error. J is TRBJ2-7 and V is TRBV6-1; D gene unclear. This CDR3 spans 13 amino acids. Germline CDR1 is MNHNS and CDR2 is SASEGT. The chain's CDR3 is CASSVGPSCEQYF. CDR3 nucleotide sequence: TGTGCTAGCAGTGTAGGGCCCTCATGCGAGCAGTACTTC.

With regard to this clonotype: The conserved closing phenylalanine or tryptophan is absent in this CDR3, likely reflecting a read error. The chain combines TRBV6-6 with TRBJ2-7, with TRBD2 matching 10 bases. From germline, CDR1 is MNHNY and CDR2 SVGAGI (reference sequence). V lost 2 bases, J lost 7 bases, and 8 bases stayed unmatched. This CDR3 comprises 15 residues. The CDR3 coding sequence is TGTGCCAGCAGTTACGAGGCTAGCGGGAGATATGAGCAGTACTTA. Its protein product is CASSYEASGRYEQYL.

The chain recombines TRBV12-3 or TRBV12-4 with TRBJ2-6; no firm D call. V gave up 2 bases and J gave up 2 bases, with 7 bases separating them. The CDR3 extends over 15 amino acids. CDR3: CASSLQAAGANVLTF. As DNA, the CDR3 is TGTGCCAGCAGTTTACAGGCCGCTGGGGCCAACGTCCTGACTTTC.

The chain links TRBV11-2 to TRBJ2-2; unclear D gene. Germline V gene sequence: CDR1 SGHAT, CDR2 FQNNGV. Trimming took 1 base from V and 3 from J, leaving 9 bases between them. The CDR3 is 15 residues long. CDR3 in amino acids: CASSLAGWDTGELFF. The DNA for the CDR3 is TGTGCCAGCAGCTTAGCCGGATGGGACACCGGGGAGCTGTTTTTT.

Note on this clonotype: At one end the junction does not follow the germline gene, possibly because of a read error. V gene TRBV4-2 combines with J gene TRBJ2-2; possible D gene TRBD2, 6 bases. Germline V gene data show CDR1 as LGHNA and CDR2 as YNFKEQ. The CDR3 contains 16 residues. CDR3 in amino acids: CAGSHVRLVNTGELFF. CDR3 nucleotide sequence: TGTGCCGGCAGCCACGTGAGACTAGTCAACACCGGGGAGCTGTTTTTT.

Regarding this clonotype: One end of the junction varies from germline; a read error may be responsible. The chain carries TRBV11-2 and TRBJ2-2; the match to TRBD2 covers 7 bases. Germline loops: CDR1 SGHAT, CDR2 FQNNGV. The CDR3 length is 16 residues. The CDR3 region is CASCPRASGISGELFF. The CDR3 nucleotides read TGTGCAAGCTGCCCAAGGGCGAGCGGGATATCCGGGGAGCTGTTCTTT.

As regards this clonotype: Germline is not matched at one junction end, which may reflect a read error. The rearrangement joins TRBV4-1 to TRBJ1-2; the D gene is possibly TRBD1 (5 bases). The V gene's germline CDR1 is MGHRA and CDR2 YSYEKL. The CDR3 is made up of 13 amino acids. CDR3 bases: TGCTCCAGCAGCGAGACAGCTAACTATGGCTACACGTTT. Translating gives CSSSETANYGYTF.

V gene TRBV28 combines with J gene TRBJ2-5; TRBD1 aligns across 10 bases. CDR1 MDHEN and CDR2 SYDVKM come from the germline V gene. This CDR3 has 14 amino acids. The V segment lost 5 bases and the J segment 4 bases; nucleotides outside the gene matches: 4. CDR3 coding DNA: TGTGCCAGCAGTCCGGGACAGGGGAGAGAGACCCAGTACTTC. This gives the protein CASSPGQGRETQYF.